This T cell receptor beta chain was identified during a study of T cells in Graves' hyperthyroidism and ophthalmopathy. Looked up from germline, CDR1 is SGHNT and CDR2 is YYREEE (reference sequence). The trim removed 1 base at V and 5 bases at J, leaving 6 bases unmatched. The CDR3 spans 15 residues. This clonotype was found many times. Amplification targeted TCR beta CDR3 regions from RNA transcripts. During a first-round RT-PCR of the TCR CDR3, the HTBI primer set was used. TCRdb reprocessed the multiplex PCR reads via MiXCR and lists one record per CDR3 protein. In the table there are about 610,000 distinct CDR3 sequences, approximately 14% of which are singletons. Enrolled ophthalmopathy patients presented with a Clinical Activity Score of at least 3, a NOSPECS grade of at least 4, and disease duration under 3 months. Patients showing uncontrolled infection, other autoimmune disease, pregnancy or lactation were ineligible. From roughly 10 ml of fresh peripheral blood, PBMCs were isolated.

The sample taken for sequencing was blood. V gene TRBV5-4 combines with J gene TRBJ2-5, with TRBD2 matching 9 bases. This sequence originates from a woman aged 40 to 55 with Graves' ophthalmopathy. The CDR3 reads CASSLPLAGGETQYF. The CDR3 DNA reads as TGTGCCAGCAGCTTGCCCCTCGCGGGAGGGGAGACCCAGTACTTC.